This record looks at one TCR beta chain sequence and its context. Antigen: not known. The sample is drawn from a study of identifying expanded T cells in peripheral blood. Study-wide results and limits: Clone count variance between roughly two-week samples rose with total template count. Over around two and four weeks, about 15 and 19 clones changed, versus around 1.3 between replicates.

No infections or other immune events were documented during collection. In germline, CDR1 is MNHNS, CDR2 SASEGT. This CDR3 has 14 amino acids. Trimming pared 6 bases from V and 11 bases from J, leaving 20 bases between. Sequenced by immunoSEQ multiplex PCR; TCRdb stores in-frame clones only, minus some. The table has over 65,000 clones, around nine tenths seen once. Sequencing was done on a sample of blood. The V and J genes are TRBV6-1 and TRBJ1-5; D perhaps matches TRBD1 (5 bases). The sequence derives from a person aged 18 to 75 in good health. The CDR3 nucleotides are TGTGCCAGCAGGGCCCCTGACAGCCCCCGGGCCCAGCATTTT. Amino acid sequence: CASRAPDSPRAQHF.